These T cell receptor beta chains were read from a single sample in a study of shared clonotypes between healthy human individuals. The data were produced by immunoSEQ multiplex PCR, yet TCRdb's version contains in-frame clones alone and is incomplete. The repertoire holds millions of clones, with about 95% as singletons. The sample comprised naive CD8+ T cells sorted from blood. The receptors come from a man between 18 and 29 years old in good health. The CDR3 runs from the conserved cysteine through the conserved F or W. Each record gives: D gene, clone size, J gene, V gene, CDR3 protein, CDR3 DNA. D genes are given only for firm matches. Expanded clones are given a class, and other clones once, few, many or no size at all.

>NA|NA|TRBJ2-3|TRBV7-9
CASSTHETLTDTQYF
TGTGCCAGCAGCACTCACGAGACCTTAACAGATACGCAGTATTTT
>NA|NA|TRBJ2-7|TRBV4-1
CASSQVGDSYEQYF
TGCGCCAGCAGCCAAGTGGGCGACAGCTACGAGCAGTACTTC
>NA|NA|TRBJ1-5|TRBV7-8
CASSLALNRDSGPQHF
TGTGCCAGCAGCTTAGCCTTAAACAGGGATTCGGGGCCCCAGCATTTT
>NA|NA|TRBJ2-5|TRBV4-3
CASSQDRGETQYF
TGCGCCAGCAGCCAGGACAGAGGGGAGACCCAGTACTTC
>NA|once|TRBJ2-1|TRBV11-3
CASSFPYNEQFF
TGTGCCAGCAGCTTCCCATACAATGAGCAGTTCTTC
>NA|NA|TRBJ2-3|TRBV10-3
CAISDAGLSDTQYF
TGTGCCATCAGTGATGCCGGCCTATCAGATACGCAGTATTTT
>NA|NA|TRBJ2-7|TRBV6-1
CASSEGVRGYEQYF
TGTGCCAGCAGTGAAGGGGTTAGGGGTTACGAGCAGTACTTC
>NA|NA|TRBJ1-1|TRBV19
CASSSRGSTEAFF
TGTGCCAGTAGTTCGAGGGGATCCACTGAAGCTTTCTTT
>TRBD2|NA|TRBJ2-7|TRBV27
CASSLVGPSGSHEQYF
TGTGCCAGCAGTTTAGTCGGGCCTAGCGGGAGCCACGAGCAGTACTTC
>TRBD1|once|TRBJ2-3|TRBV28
CASSPIGTEASTDTQYF
TGTGCCAGCAGTCCAATAGGGACAGAAGCTAGCACAGATACGCAGTATTTT
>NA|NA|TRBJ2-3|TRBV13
CASSFRNTDTQYF
TGTGCCAGCAGCTTCCGCAACACAGATACGCAGTATTTT
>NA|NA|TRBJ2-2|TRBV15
CATSTEAVPTGELFF
TGTGCCACCAGCACAGAAGCGGTCCCCACCGGGGAGCTGTTTTTT
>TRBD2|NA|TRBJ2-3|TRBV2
CASSPLTSGLGTDTQYF
TGTGCCAGCAGTCCTCTGACTAGCGGTCTAGGCACAGATACGCAGTATTTT
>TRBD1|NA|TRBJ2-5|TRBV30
CAWSRGQGGETQYF
TGTGCCTGGAGTCGCGGACAGGGTGGGGAGACCCAGTACTTC
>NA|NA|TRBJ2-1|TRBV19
CASSIDVARGYEQFF
TGTGCCAGTAGTATAGATGTTGCGAGAGGGTATGAGCAGTTCTTC
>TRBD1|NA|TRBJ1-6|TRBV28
CATLAWTGGDSPLHF
TGTGCCACCTTGGCCTGGACAGGTGGGGATTCACCCCTCCACTTT
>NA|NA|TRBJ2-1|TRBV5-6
CASSRGINNEQFF
TGTGCCAGCAGCAGGGGTATTAACAATGAGCAGTTCTTC
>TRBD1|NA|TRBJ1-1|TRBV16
CASSLNGGTGSEAFF
TGTGCCAGCAGCCTTAATGGGGGGACAGGGTCGGAAGCTTTCTTT
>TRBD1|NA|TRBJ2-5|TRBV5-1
CASSGYRGPQETQYF
TGCGCCAGCAGCGGGTACAGGGGGCCCCAAGAGACCCAGTACTTC
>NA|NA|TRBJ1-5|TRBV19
CASSSLDDYHQPQHF
TGTGCCAGTAGTAGCCTGGACGATTACCACCAGCCCCAGCATTTT
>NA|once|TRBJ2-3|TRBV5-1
CASRGTGAFTDTQYF
TGCGCCAGCAGGGGGACGGGGGCCTTCACAGATACGCAGTATTTT
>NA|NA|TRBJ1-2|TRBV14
CASSLGRDYGYTF
TGTGCCAGCAGCTTGGGCCGGGACTATGGCTACACCTTC